This TCR beta chain comes out of a study of regulatory T cells in long-lasting Graves disease (dated by TCRdb to about 2021). About the investigation overall: Antithyroid drugs had been taken for less than 3 months by newly diagnosed Graves' disease patients. Peripheral blood TCR sequencing and RNA sequencing compared persistent Graves' disease patients with newly diagnosed Graves' disease patients. The study took place in China and was registered as a clinical trial. TCR sequencing covered some 13 persistent and about 20 newly diagnosed Graves' disease patients, 33 samples in total. The paper's findings and limits, for the study overall: The small sample size was acknowledged by the authors as a limitation that may reduce accuracy. TRBV28, TRBJ1-2 and TRBJ2-5 were preferentially used in persistent disease, while TRBV20-1 and TRBJ2-1 were favored in newly diagnosed disease. The study examined only peripheral blood because the primary lesion, thyroid tissue, could not be accessed. Lower TCR Shannon entropy and fewer highly expanded clones were observed in persistent Graves' disease patients than in newly diagnosed patients, which suggested clonal expansion. Sequencing and analysis were restricted to the TCR beta chain. Persistent patients shared more public clonotypes among themselves (more than 2,500) than newly diagnosed patients did (approximately 870).

This clonotype was observed a few times. The antigen it recognizes is unknown. No clone much larger than this one lies a single base away; base qualities are absent. Library creation used multiplex PCR. Sequencing took place on an Illumina HiSeq 4000. iRepertoire HTBI primers and Arm-PCR amplification of CDR3 regions were used to construct TCR beta libraries. Before sequencing, the PCR products underwent gel purification. The authors processed their data as follows. A total of fewer than 80 TRBV and some 15 TRBJ segments were identified across samples and were used for gene usage analysis of CDR3 amino acid clonotypes. Filtered high-quality paired reads were merged into contigs using COPE and FqMerger. BLAST was used to align contigs to the IMGT TRBV, TRBD and TRBJ reference genes, and CDR3 was defined following IMGT. Any clonotype with a frequency above 0.1% was classified as a highly expanded clone. Shannon entropy was used to measure repertoire diversity, and the Gini coefficient was used to measure V-J evenness. A clonotype was considered public if more than one individual shared it. The raw public data were reprocessed by TCRdb itself: fastp quality trimming at Q25, MiXCR clonotype calling, in-frame beta chains only. Identical CDR3 protein sequences are pooled into one entry, listed with their most common genes and DNA. These V and J calls are TCRdb output, not the study's own analysis. The sample data list some 500,000 distinct CDR3 sequences, and around 15% of these were observed just once. The top ten clones comprise approximately 25% of the sample.

V is reduced by 6 bases and J by 5 bases, leaving a spacing of 11 bases between them. From cysteine to phenylalanine, the CDR3 is 14 amino acids long. The kept DNA is CDR3 alone, 42 bases in frame from the first base. CDR1 LGHDT and CDR2 YNNKEL were looked up in the germline V gene (reference sequence). This sample's time point label indicates: newly diagnosed GD, antithyroid drugs for less than 3 months. RNA was extracted from PBMCs in TRIzol for both TCR sequencing and RNA sequencing. Graves' disease was diagnosed according to American Thyroid Association guidelines. Recruitment of patients was carried out at an endocrinology department in Xi'an, China. Each patient gave 7 to 9.5 milliliters of peripheral blood, collected in an EDTA anticoagulant tube. Ficoll Paque Plus density gradient separation was used to isolate PBMCs, and no further T cell sorting was performed. An Agilent 2100 Bioanalyzer and agarose gel were used to assess RNA quality, and a NanoDrop 2000 was used to measure RNA concentration.

Another study also made use of these data, one on T cells in Graves' hyperthyroidism and ophthalmopathy. As the second paper documents: Stable Graves' hyperthyroidism was defined as the absence of progression to ophthalmopathy over 18 months of follow-up. The hyperthyroidism patients were between 18 and 65 years old and newly diagnosed, with a disease duration of less than 2 months. Exclusion was applied to patients with uncontrolled infections, other autoimmune diseases, pregnancy or lactation. Clinical symptoms, serum thyroxine and TRAb, thyroid ultrasound, and orbital computed tomography formed the basis for the diagnoses. The first round of RT-PCR for the TCR CDR3 was performed with the HTBI primer set and the Qiagen OneStep RT-PCR kit. Most expanded thyroid clonotypes (frequency above 0.001) were also found in blood, which suggests that blood repertoires may mirror thyroid immune responses. A model built on a 13 V-J signature distinguished ophthalmopathy from stable hyperthyroidism, reaching about 88% sensitivity and around 81% specificity in cross-validation and 80%/75% in testing. In validation, the model predicted progression to ophthalmopathy a median of about 6 months before onset, with about 71% sensitivity and roughly 77% specificity. To identify TCR V-J signatures that set the groups apart, the researchers used a discovery cohort of more than 95 patients, made up of 40 to 45 with Graves' ophthalmopathy and 57 with stable Graves' hyperthyroidism. Prospective prediction of ophthalmopathy was tested in an independent validation cohort of approximately 19 hyperthyroidism patients and 17 patients who later progressed to ophthalmopathy. The roughly 99 discovery patients were divided at random into training and test sets in a 7:3 ratio. In roughly six Graves' hyperthyroidism patients, the study also compared T-cell repertoires from thyroid tissue with T-cell repertoires from blood. After sampling, hyperthyroidism patients received methimazole starting at 30 mg daily, and ophthalmopathy patients received high-dose intravenous methylprednisolone. A second multiplex PCR round built the libraries, followed by size selection and purification. Libraries were sequenced paired-end with 100 bp reads on an Illumina HiSeq2000. SOAPnuke was used to process the raw data, with reads discarded if the reads contained adapters or uncalled bases, had a mean Phred below 15, or lacked an exact constant-primer or identifier match. COPE v1.2.5 was used to merge the high-quality paired reads, and each unique nucleotide sequence was defined as a clonotype. Clonotypes were aligned to IMGT TRBV, TRBD and TRBJ reference segments using MiTCR v1.1. The analysis included only V-J combinations with a frequency above 0.0001, which together covered 99% to 99.2% of the repertoires. A TCS score was defined as the ratio of F50 (clonal expansion) to E x V (chaos), with BLOSUM62-based TCRdist applied between CDR3 peptides within each V-J. Welch's t-statistics and random forest reduced just over 500 V-J features to about 12, which were used in a naive Bayes classifier (R e1071). Sample size was not statistically predetermined, and blinding of investigators to group allocation was not performed. TCR Vbeta CDR3 sequencing of some 140 peripheral blood samples (43 ophthalmopathy, about 75 hyperthyroidism and approximately 17 progressor patients) is reported in the paper.

This sequence uses TRBV3-1 and TRBJ1-6; the D segment cannot be called with confidence. The TCR was taken from a woman aged 35-65 years with Graves disease. Donor details come from another sample of the same person, matched by shared clones. The source was peripheral blood mononuclear cells (PBMCs), collected at new diagnosis, from a patient treated with antithyroid drugs. The nucleotide sequence is given as TGTGCCAGCAGTCTACACCATAATAATTCACCCCTCCACTTT. Translated, it reads CASSLHHNNSPLHF.